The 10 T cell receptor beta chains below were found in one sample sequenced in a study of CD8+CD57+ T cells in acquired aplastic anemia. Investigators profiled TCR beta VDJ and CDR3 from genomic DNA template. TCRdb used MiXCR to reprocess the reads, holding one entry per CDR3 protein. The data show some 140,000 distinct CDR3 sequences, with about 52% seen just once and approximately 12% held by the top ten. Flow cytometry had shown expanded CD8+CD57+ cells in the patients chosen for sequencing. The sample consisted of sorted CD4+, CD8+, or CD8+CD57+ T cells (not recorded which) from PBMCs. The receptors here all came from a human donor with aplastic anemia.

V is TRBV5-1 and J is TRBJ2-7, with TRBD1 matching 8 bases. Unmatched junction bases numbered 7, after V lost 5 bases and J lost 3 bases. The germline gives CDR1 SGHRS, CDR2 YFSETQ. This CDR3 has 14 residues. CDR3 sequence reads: CASRPGTGYYEQYF. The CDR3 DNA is TGCGCCAGCAGGCCCGGGACAGGATACTACGAGCAGTACTTC.

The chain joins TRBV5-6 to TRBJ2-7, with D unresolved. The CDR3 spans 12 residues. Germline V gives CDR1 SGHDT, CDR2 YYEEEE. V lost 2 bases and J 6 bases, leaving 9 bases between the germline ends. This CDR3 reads CASSLAWGEQYF. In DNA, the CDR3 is TGTGCCAGCAGCTTAGCTTGGGGCGAGCAGTACTTC.

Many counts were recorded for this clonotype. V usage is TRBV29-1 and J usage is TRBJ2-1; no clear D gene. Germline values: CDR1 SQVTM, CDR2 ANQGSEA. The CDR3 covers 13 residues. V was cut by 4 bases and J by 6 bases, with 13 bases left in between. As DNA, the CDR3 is TGCAGCGTTGTGGGTGGGGTTTTCAATGAGCAGTTCTTC. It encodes CSVVGGVFNEQFF.

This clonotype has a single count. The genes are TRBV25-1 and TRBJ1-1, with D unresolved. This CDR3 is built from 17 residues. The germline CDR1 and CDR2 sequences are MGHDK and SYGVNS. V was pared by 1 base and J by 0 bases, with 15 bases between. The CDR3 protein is CASSEWAKGRLNTEAFF. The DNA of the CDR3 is TGTGCCAGCAGTGAATGGGCTAAAGGGCGCCTGAACACTGAAGCTTTCTTT.

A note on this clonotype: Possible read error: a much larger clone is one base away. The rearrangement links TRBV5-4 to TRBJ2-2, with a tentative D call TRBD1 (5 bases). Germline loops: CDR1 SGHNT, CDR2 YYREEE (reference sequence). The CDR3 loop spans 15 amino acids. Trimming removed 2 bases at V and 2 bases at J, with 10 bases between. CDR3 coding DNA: TGTGCCAGCAGCTTTCAAGGGGTTAACACCGGGGAGCTGTTTTTT. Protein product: CASSFQGVNTGELFF.

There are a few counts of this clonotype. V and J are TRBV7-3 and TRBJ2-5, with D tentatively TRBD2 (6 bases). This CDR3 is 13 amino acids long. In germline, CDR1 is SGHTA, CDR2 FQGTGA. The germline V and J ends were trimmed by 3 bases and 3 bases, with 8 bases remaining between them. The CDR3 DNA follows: TGTGCCAGCAGCTTGACTAGGGAAGAGACCCAGTACTTC. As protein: CASSLTREETQYF.

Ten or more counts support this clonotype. For the CDR3, the DNA is TGTGCCAGCAGACCTCGGACTAGCCGGGGCGGGGAGCTGTTTTTT. Amino acid sequence: CASRPRTSRGGELFF. J is TRBJ2-2 and V is TRBV7-2; 8 bases line up with TRBD2. The CDR3 runs 15 residues. V shed 6 bases, J shed 7 bases, and the junction held 10 bases outside the gene matches. The germline gives CDR1 SGHTA, CDR2 FQGNSA.

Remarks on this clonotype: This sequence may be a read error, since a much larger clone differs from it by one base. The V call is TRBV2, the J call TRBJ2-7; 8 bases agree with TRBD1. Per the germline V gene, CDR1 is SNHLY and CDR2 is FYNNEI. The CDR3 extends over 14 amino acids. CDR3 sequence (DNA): TGTGCCTGCAGTCCGACAGGGGCCTCCTACGAGCAGTACTTC. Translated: CACSPTGASYEQYF.

CDR3 sequence: CSLVGRVETETQYF. The CDR3 DNA follows: TGCAGCTTAGTGGGGAGGGTGGAGACAGAGACCCAGTACTTC. The J gene is TRBJ2-5, the V gene TRBV29-1; TRBD2 matches at 7 bases. Trimming took 8 bases from V and 4 from J; bases not matched to a gene: 13. CDR3 length: 14 residues. Germline V gene sequence: CDR1 SQVTM, CDR2 ANQGSEA.

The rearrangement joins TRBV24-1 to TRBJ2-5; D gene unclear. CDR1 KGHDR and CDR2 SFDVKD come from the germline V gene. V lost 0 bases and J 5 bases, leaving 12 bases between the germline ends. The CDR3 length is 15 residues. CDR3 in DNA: TGTGCCACCAGTGATTTGAAAGGGATGGAGGAGACCCAGTACTTC. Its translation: CATSDLKGMEETQYF.